This is a list of T cell receptor beta chains from one sample in a study of cytomegalovirus exposure and HLA in healthy donors. Sequencing used immunoSEQ multiplex PCR; TCRdb keeps in-frame clones, though not all of them. Of some 110,000 clones listed, about 79% are singletons. The sample was PBMCs. These receptors all stem from a man in his 60s in good health and CMV-seropositive. CDR3s include the opening cysteine and the closing phenylalanine or tryptophan. D genes are given only for firm matches.

D | V | CDR3
NA | TRBV7-9 | CSSSFGDTEAFF
TRBD2 | TRBV4-2 | CASSQDDGGGAREQYF
NA | TRBV28 | CASRIDSSYEQYF
NA | TRBV11-2 | CASSFGLRDTEAFF
TRBD1 | TRBV9 | CASSVGDRGNYGYTF
NA | TRBV7-2 | CASSSRANYGYTF
TRBD2 | TRBV11-2 | CASSLDPGTSEQYF
TRBD1 | TRBV5-1 | CASSLGGTGGQETQYF
NA | TRBV5-1 | CASSSGLMGTQYF
TRBD1 | TRBV28 | CASSPGTGPNSNQPQHF
NA | TRBV11-2 | CASSLEVRAGTDTQYF
TRBD2 | TRBV5-1 | CASSSGLAGGLYNEQFF
NA | TRBV14 | CASSPESVPNTEAFF
TRBD1 | TRBV2 | CASRGQGGGNTIYF
NA | TRBV27 | CASCARTAFTGELFF